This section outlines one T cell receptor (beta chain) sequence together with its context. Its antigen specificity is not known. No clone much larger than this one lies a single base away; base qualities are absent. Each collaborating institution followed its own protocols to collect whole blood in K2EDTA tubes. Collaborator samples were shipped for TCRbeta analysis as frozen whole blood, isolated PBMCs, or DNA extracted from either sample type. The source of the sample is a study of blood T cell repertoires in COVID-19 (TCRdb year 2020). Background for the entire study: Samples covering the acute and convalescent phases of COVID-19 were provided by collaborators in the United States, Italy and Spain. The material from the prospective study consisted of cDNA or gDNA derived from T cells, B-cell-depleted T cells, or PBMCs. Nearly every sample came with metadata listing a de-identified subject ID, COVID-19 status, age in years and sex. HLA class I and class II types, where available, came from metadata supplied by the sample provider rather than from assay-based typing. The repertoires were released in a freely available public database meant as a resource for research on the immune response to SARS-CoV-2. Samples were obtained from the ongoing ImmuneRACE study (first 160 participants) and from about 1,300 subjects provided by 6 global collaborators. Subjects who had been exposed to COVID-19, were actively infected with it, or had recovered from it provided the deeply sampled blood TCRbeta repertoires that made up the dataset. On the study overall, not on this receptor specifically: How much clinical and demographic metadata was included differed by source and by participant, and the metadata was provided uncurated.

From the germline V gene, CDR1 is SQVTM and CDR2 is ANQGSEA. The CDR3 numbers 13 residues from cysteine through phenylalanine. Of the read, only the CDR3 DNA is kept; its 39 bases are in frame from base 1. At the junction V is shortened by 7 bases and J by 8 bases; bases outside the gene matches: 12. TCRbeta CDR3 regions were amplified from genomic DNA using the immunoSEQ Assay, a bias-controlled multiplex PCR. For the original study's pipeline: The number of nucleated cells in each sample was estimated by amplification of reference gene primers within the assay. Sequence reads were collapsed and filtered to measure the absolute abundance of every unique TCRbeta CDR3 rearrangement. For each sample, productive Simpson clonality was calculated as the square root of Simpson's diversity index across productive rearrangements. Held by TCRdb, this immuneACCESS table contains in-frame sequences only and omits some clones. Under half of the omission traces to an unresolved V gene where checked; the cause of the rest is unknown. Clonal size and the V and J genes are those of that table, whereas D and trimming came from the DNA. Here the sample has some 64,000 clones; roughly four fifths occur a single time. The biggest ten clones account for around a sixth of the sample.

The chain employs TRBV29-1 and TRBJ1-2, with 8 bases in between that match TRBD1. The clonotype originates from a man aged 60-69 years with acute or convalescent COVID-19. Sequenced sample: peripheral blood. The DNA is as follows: TGCAGCGCCATCCATCAGGGGGCACTAGGCTACACCTTC. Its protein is CSAIHQGALGYTF.